These 19 T cell receptor beta chains were all obtained from the same sample, sequenced in a study of cytomegalovirus exposure and HLA in healthy donors. Amplification used 60 Vbeta primers and 13 Jbeta primers. Using immunoSEQ multiplex PCR, the repertoire was profiled, and TCRdb retains in-frame clones only, with some absent. The repertoire has roughly 200,000 clones, 77% of them found once; the top ten carry less than 4.5%. The sample was PBMCs. These receptors were obtained from a woman aged 55-70 years in good health and CMV-seropositive.

This chain connects TRBV4-2 to TRBJ2-2, with D maybe TRBD2 (5 bases). Trimming removed 0 bases at V and 4 bases at J, with 9 bases between. The CDR3 totals 15 residues. Germline CDR1 LGHNA, CDR2 YNFKEQ. The CDR3 nucleotides are TGTGCCAGCAGCCAAGAAGAGGGTGGCACCGGGGAGCTGTTTTTT. Its translation is CASSQEEGGTGELFF.

This chain links TRBV18 with TRBJ2-7; the match to TRBD1 covers 9 bases. The CDR3 is 15 residues long. V gave up 6 bases and J gave up 3 bases; unmatched junction bases: 9. In germline, CDR1 is KGHSH, CDR2 LQKENI. The CDR3 DNA sequence: TGTGCCAGCTCTCCTGGACAGGGGATAGGCTACGAGCAGTACTTC. Translated: CASSPGQGIGYEQYF.

V and J are TRBV6-4 and TRBJ2-5, with TRBD1 matching over 9 bases. The germline gives CDR1 MRHNA, CDR2 SNTAGT. The CDR3 consists of 16 residues. Trimming cost V 4 bases and J 1 base; bases outside gene matches: 7. The CDR3 here is CASSGGDRDTQETQYF. CDR3 coding DNA: TGTGCCAGCAGTGGCGGGGACAGGGATACCCAAGAGACCCAGTACTTC.

This clone was counted a few times. This sequence joins TRBV27 and TRBJ1-5; D gene ambiguous. The CDR3 totals 14 residues. V was cut by 6 bases and J by 3 bases, with 12 bases left in between. Per germline, CDR1 MNHEY and CDR2 SMNVEV (reference sequence). CDR3 loop: CASSPMGPNQPQHF. The CDR3 DNA follows: TGTGCCAGCAGCCCAATGGGCCCCAATCAGCCCCAGCATTTT.

The V and J genes are TRBV6-1 and TRBJ2-2, with a possible D match to TRBD2 (5 bases). V was shortened by 6 bases and J by 1 base, with 12 bases between the two germline ends. This CDR3 is built from 15 residues. Germline values: CDR1 MNHNS, CDR2 SASEGT. CDR3: CASRPIGRNTGELFF. The CDR3 DNA sequence: TGTGCCAGCAGACCCATTGGGAGGAACACCGGGGAGCTGTTTTTT.

V is TRBV7-9 and J is TRBJ2-1; 8 bases are shared with TRBD1. Looked up from germline, CDR1 is SEHNR and CDR2 is FQNEAQ (reference sequence). Trimming at V came to 5 bases and at J to 2 bases, leaving 5 bases not matched to a gene. The CDR3 covers 15 residues. The CDR3 DNA sequence: TGTGCCAGCAGCATATCAGGGGGCCCCTACAATGAGCAGTTCTTC. Translation gives CASSISGGPYNEQFF. The full variable domain, its missing parts supplied by reference TRBV7-9 and TRBJ2-1, is DTGVSQNPRHKITKRGQNVTFRCDPISEHNRLYWYRQTLGQGPEFLTYFQNEAQLEKSRLLSDRFSAERPKGSFSTLEIQRTEQGDSAMYLCASSISGGPYNEQFFGPGTRLTVL.

CDR3 protein: CSVGRTSGGGETQYF. CDR3 in DNA: TGCAGCGTTGGCCGGACTAGCGGGGGAGGGGAGACCCAGTACTTC. The rearrangement links TRBV29-1 to TRBJ2-5, with TRBD2 matching 13 bases. CDR1 is SQVTM, CDR2 ANQGSEA, per germline. CDR3 length: 15 amino acids. Unmatched junction bases numbered 7, after V lost 4 bases and J lost 5 bases. Full variable domain (missing parts from reference TRBV29-1 and TRBJ2-5): SAVISQKPSRDICQRGTSLTIQCQVDSQVTMMFWYRQQPGQSLTLIATANQGSEATYESGFVIDKFPISRPNLTFSTLTVSNMSPEDSSIYLCSVGRTSGGGETQYFGPGTRLLVL.

The chain joins TRBV7-9 to TRBJ2-5; maybe TRBD1 (6 bases). V gave up 4 bases and J gave up 4 bases, with 19 bases separating them. The CDR3 sequence is 16 residues long. Germline V gene sequence: CDR1 SEHNR, CDR2 FQNEAQ (reference sequence). In DNA, the CDR3 is TGTGCCAGCAGCTCCCAGGGGCTTCGAACCGGAGAGACCCAGTACTTC. Amino acids: CASSSQGLRTGETQYF.

This clone was seen a handful of times. The CDR3 loop reads CASSLRTTNTGELFF. The DNA of the CDR3 is TGCGCCAGCAGCTTGCGAACTACGAACACCGGGGAGCTGTTTTTT. The V call is TRBV5-1, the J call TRBJ2-2; the D is unclear. The CDR3 is 15 residues long. Deletions cut 1 base from V and 0 bases from J, with 7 bases between. Germline V gene sequence: CDR1 SGHRS, CDR2 YFSETQ.

The rearrangement uses TRBV4-2 and TRBJ2-5; D is undetermined. Germline-derived CDR1 and CDR2 are LGHNA and YNFKEQ. CDR3 length equals 13 residues. V was trimmed by 0 bases and J by 5 bases, leaving 7 bases between them. CDR3 in amino acids: CASSQDERETQYF. The CDR3 DNA follows: TGTGCCAGCAGCCAAGACGAGAGGGAGACCCAGTACTTC.

The rearrangement uses TRBV28 and TRBJ1-2; 9 nucleotides match TRBD1. CDR1 is MDHEN and CDR2 is SYDVKM in the germline V gene. The length of the CDR3 is 17 residues. Unmatched junction bases numbered 14, after V lost 6 bases and J lost 3 bases. CDR3: CASREPQGARTDYGYTF. As DNA, the CDR3 is TGTGCCAGCAGAGAGCCACAGGGGGCGCGGACTGACTATGGCTACACCTTC.

This clone came up once. This chain links TRBV10-3 with TRBJ2-1, with TRBD2 identical over 10 bases. The CDR3 is made up of 14 amino acids. Germline V CDR1 and CDR2: ENHRY, SYGVKD. V shed 6 bases, J shed 12 bases, and the junction held 11 bases outside the gene matches. The CDR3 protein is CAISEGTSAVTQFF. CDR3 sequence (DNA): TGTGCCATCAGCGAGGGGACTAGCGCTGTTACGCAGTTCTTC.

The chain joins TRBV5-5 to TRBJ2-1, with a tentative D call TRBD1 (6 bases). CDR3 length equals 13 residues. V lost 2 bases to trimming and J lost 6 bases, with 9 bases between them. Germline values: CDR1 SGHKS, CDR2 YYEKEE (reference sequence). In DNA, the CDR3 is TGTGCCAGCAGCTTCAGACAGGTCAATGAGCAGTTCTTC. Translation: CASSFRQVNEQFF.

V and J are TRBV30 and TRBJ1-2; 9 positions match TRBD1. The CDR3 runs 15 residues. Germline-derived CDR1 and CDR2 are GTSNPN and SVGIG (reference sequence). After removal of 5 bases from V and 6 bases from J, the junction contained 13 bases not matched to a gene. CDR3 in amino acids: CAWGRDRVRKDGYTF. CDR3 bases: TGTGCCTGGGGCCGGGACAGGGTGAGAAAAGATGGCTACACCTTC.

The chain uses TRBV29-1 and TRBJ1-1, with TRBD1 matching over 7 bases. The V gene's germline CDR1 is SQVTM and CDR2 ANQGSEA. With 6 bases clipped from V and 0 bases from J, the junction kept 7 bases outside the gene matches. The CDR3 extends over 14 amino acids. The CDR3 is CSVLKGQLNTEAFF. Here the CDR3 DNA reads TGCAGCGTCTTGAAGGGACAGCTGAACACTGAAGCTTTCTTT.

The V call is TRBV29-1, the J call TRBJ2-1; 10 nucleotides match TRBD2. The CDR3 is 14 residues long. V was clipped by 2 bases and J by 6 bases; unmatched bases: 4. Per germline, CDR1 SQVTM and CDR2 ANQGSEA. The CDR3, as DNA: TGCAGCGTTGAACGTCTAGCGGGAGTCAATGAGCAGTTCTTC. It yields the protein CSVERLAGVNEQFF.

The rearrangement joins TRBV6-1 to TRBJ2-7; tentatively, D is TRBD1 (6 bases). Looked up from germline, CDR1 is MNHNS and CDR2 is SASEGT. The CDR3 covers 15 residues. V gave up 10 bases and J gave up 4 bases, with 23 bases separating them. CDR3 sequence (DNA): TGTGCCATTATCCGACTCCACGGGACACCATACGAGCAGTACTTC. Its protein is CAIIRLHGTPYEQYF.

This CDR3 is CASSRSTFDNEQFF. As DNA, the CDR3 is TGTGCCAGCAGCCGTTCGACTTTCGACAATGAGCAGTTCTTC. The chain carries TRBV9 and TRBJ2-1; D gene unclear. The CDR3 consists of 14 residues. Looked up from germline, CDR1 is SGDLS and CDR2 is YYNGEE. Deletions cut 4 bases from V and 5 bases from J, with 13 bases between.

CDR3 DNA: TGTGCCAGCAGCTTATTACCGGGACAGGCCTACGAGCAGTACTTC. This gives the protein CASSLLPGQAYEQYF. This sequence joins TRBV11-3 and TRBJ2-7; the match to TRBD1 covers 8 bases. Germline-derived CDR1 and CDR2 are SGHNT and YENEEA. The CDR3 has 15 residues. The J segment lost 2 bases and the V segment lost 2 bases, leaving 5 bases of the junction unmatched.